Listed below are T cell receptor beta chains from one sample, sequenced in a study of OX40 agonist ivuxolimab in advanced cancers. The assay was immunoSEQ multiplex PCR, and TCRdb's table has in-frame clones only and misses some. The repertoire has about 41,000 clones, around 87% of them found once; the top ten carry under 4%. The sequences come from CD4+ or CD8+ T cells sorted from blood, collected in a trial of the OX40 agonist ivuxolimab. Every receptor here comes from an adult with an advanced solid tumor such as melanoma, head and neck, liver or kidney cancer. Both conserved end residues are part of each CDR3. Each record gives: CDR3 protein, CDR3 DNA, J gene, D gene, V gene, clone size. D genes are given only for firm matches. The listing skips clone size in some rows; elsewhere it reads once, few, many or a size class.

cdr3_aa: CASSLGQLRGTEAFF
cdr3_nt: TGTGCCAGCAGCTTAGGACAGCTCCGAGGCACTGAAGCTTTCTTT
j_call: TRBJ1-1
d_call: NA
v_call: TRBV7-2
clone_size: NA

cdr3_aa: CASSLEGRGRNEQYF
cdr3_nt: TGTGCCAGCAGCTTAGAGGGGAGGGGTAGAAACGAGCAGTACTTC
j_call: TRBJ2-7
d_call: TRBD2
v_call: TRBV11-3
clone_size: NA

cdr3_aa: CASSQPGDARYEQYF
cdr3_nt: TGCGCCAGCAGCCAACCGGGGGACGCCAGATACGAGCAGTACTTC
j_call: TRBJ2-7
d_call: NA
v_call: TRBV4-1
clone_size: NA

cdr3_aa: CASKLLAGGNNEQFF
cdr3_nt: TGTGCCAGCAAGTTGCTAGCGGGAGGGAACAATGAGCAGTTCTTC
j_call: TRBJ2-1
d_call: TRBD2
v_call: TRBV6-6
clone_size: NA

cdr3_aa: CASSRRAYNEQFF
cdr3_nt: TGTGCCAGCAGTCGGAGGGCCTACAATGAGCAGTTCTTC
j_call: TRBJ2-1
d_call: NA
v_call: TRBV6-9
clone_size: NA

cdr3_aa: CASSPPRDHESTGELFF
cdr3_nt: TGTGCCAGCAGTCCACCCCGGGACCACGAGAGCACCGGGGAGCTGTTTTTT
j_call: TRBJ2-2
d_call: NA
v_call: TRBV28
clone_size: NA

cdr3_aa: CASSFGTGDYGYTF
cdr3_nt: TGTGCCAGCAGCTTTGGGACAGGGGACTATGGCTACACCTTC
j_call: TRBJ1-2
d_call: TRBD1
v_call: TRBV7-9
clone_size: NA

cdr3_aa: CAGGTSGQRTDTQYF
cdr3_nt: TGTGCCGGTGGGACTAGCGGTCAACGCACAGATACGCAGTATTTT
j_call: TRBJ2-3
d_call: TRBD2
v_call: TRBV2
clone_size: once

cdr3_aa: CASSLETYEQFF
cdr3_nt: TGCGCCAGCAGCTTGGAAACCTATGAGCAGTTCTTC
j_call: TRBJ2-1
d_call: NA
v_call: TRBV5-1
clone_size: once

cdr3_aa: CASSLKEPGRNEQFF
cdr3_nt: TGTGCCAGCAGCTTAAAAGAGCCTGGGAGGAATGAGCAGTTCTTC
j_call: TRBJ2-1
d_call: NA
v_call: TRBV7-3
clone_size: NA

cdr3_aa: CASRDNPSGNEKLFF
cdr3_nt: TGCGCCAGCAGAGACAATCCCTCAGGGAATGAAAAACTGTTTTTT
j_call: TRBJ1-4
d_call: NA
v_call: TRBV5-1
clone_size: NA

cdr3_aa: CASSLPSGHQETQYF
cdr3_nt: TGCGCCAGCAGCTTACCGAGCGGACACCAAGAGACCCAGTACTTC
j_call: TRBJ2-5
d_call: NA
v_call: TRBV5-1
clone_size: NA

cdr3_aa: CASSFLLGHLHEQYF
cdr3_nt: TGTGCCAGCAGCTTTTTGCTAGGCCACCTCCACGAGCAGTACTTC
j_call: TRBJ2-7
d_call: NA
v_call: TRBV7-2
clone_size: NA

cdr3_aa: CASSKEKEGVVGNEQFF
cdr3_nt: TGTGCCAGCAGCAAAGAGAAGGAGGGAGTTGTTGGCAATGAGCAGTTCTTC
j_call: TRBJ2-1
d_call: NA
v_call: TRBV21-1
clone_size: NA

cdr3_aa: CASSQSTGQGGMSETQYF
cdr3_nt: TGCGCCAGCAGTCAATCGACCGGCCAGGGGGGGATGTCAGAGACCCAGTACTTC
j_call: TRBJ2-5
d_call: NA
v_call: TRBV23-1
clone_size: NA

cdr3_aa: CSVSPSEGLNNYGYTF
cdr3_nt: TGCAGCGTTTCCCCGTCGGAGGGATTAAATAACTATGGCTACACCTTC
j_call: TRBJ1-2
d_call: NA
v_call: TRBV29-1
clone_size: NA